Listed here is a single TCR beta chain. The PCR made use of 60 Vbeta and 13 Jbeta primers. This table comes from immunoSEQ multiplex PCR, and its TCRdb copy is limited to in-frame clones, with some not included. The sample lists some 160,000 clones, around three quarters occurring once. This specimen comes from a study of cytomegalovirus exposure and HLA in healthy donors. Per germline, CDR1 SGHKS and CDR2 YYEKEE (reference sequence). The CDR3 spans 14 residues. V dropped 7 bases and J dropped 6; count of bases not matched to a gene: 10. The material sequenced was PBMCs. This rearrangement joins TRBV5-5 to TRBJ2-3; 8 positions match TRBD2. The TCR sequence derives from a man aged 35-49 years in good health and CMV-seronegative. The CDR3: CASGVAGTSDTQYF. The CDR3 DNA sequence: TGTGCCAGCGGGGTAGCGGGGACCTCCGATACGCAGTATTTT.